The rows below give T cell receptor beta chains drawn from one sample of a study of OX40 agonist ivuxolimab in advanced cancers. Produced via immunoSEQ multiplex PCR; TCRdb's table is partial and in-frame only. There are 45,000 to 60,000 clones in the sample; 75% to 90% occur only once, and approximately 5% lies in the top ten. The sequenced sample was CD4+ or CD8+ T cells sorted from blood, obtained in a trial of the OX40 agonist ivuxolimab. These receptors all come from an adult with an advanced solid tumor such as melanoma, head and neck, liver or kidney cancer. The CDR3 runs from the conserved cysteine through the conserved F or W. The D gene is left open where the match is weak. Not all rows give a size; the values are once, few, many and, for expanded clones, a class.

J gene | D gene | V gene | clone size | CDR3 DNA | CDR3 protein
TRBJ2-5 | NA | TRBV6-1 | NA | TGTGCCAGCAAAAGAGGGGTTCAAGAGACCCAGTACTTC | CASKRGVQETQYF
TRBJ2-7 | TRBD2 | TRBV6-1 | NA | TGTGCCAGCAGTGGGACTAGCGGGAGTGTCTACGAGCAGTACTTC | CASSGTSGSVYEQYF
TRBJ2-7 | TRBD2 | TRBV6-5 | NA | TGTGCCAGCGGACTAGCGCGGTACGAGCAGTACTTC | CASGLARYEQYF
TRBJ1-2 | NA | TRBV6-1 | NA | TGTGCCAGCAGTGAAGCGCGGACAGACTATGGCTACACCTTC | CASSEARTDYGYTF
TRBJ2-1 | TRBD1 | TRBV4-1 | NA | TGCGCCAGCAGCCAAACGGGACAGGACTACTACAATGAGCAGTTCTTC | CASSQTGQDYYNEQFF
TRBJ2-1 | NA | TRBV7-6 | NA | TGTGCCAGCAGCTTAGGAGGGCAGGGGAACAATGAGCAGTTCTTC | CASSLGGQGNNEQFF
TRBJ2-7 | TRBD1 | TRBV5-4 | NA | TGTGCCAGCAGCCCTATCGACAGGGAAGCCTACGAGCAGTACTTC | CASSPIDREAYEQYF
TRBJ2-4 | NA | TRBV9 | NA | TGTGCCAGCAGCGTAGAGGCGAGGGCCGACAAAAACATTCAGTACTTC | CASSVEARADKNIQYF
TRBJ2-1 | TRBD1 | TRBV4-1 | once | TGCGCCAGCAAAAAGACAGGGGGCTCTAACAATGAGCAGTTCTTC | CASKKTGGSNNEQFF
TRBJ2-6 | TRBD1 | TRBV27 | NA | TGTGCCAGCAGTATGGGACAGGGGGCCGCTATCCTGACTTTC | CASSMGQGAAILTF
TRBJ2-3 | TRBD2 | TRBV18 | NA | TGTGCCAGCTCACCAAGACTAGCGGGAGATGCAGATACGCAGTATTTT | CASSPRLAGDADTQYF
TRBJ1-5 | NA | TRBV19 | NA | TGTGCCAGTAGTACGGCAGCTCTTAGCAATCAGCCCCAGCATTTT | CASSTAALSNQPQHF
TRBJ2-5 | NA | TRBV5-6 | NA | TGTGCCAGCAGCTTTACCCCGGATGGGCAAGAGACCCAGTACTTC | CASSFTPDGQETQYF
TRBJ2-2 | NA | TRBV19 | NA | TGTGCCAGTAGAACGGGAGATCGATCCGGGGAGCTGTTTTTT | CASRTGDRSGELFF
TRBJ2-3 | TRBD2 | TRBV9 | NA | TGTGCCAGCAGCCCAGGACTAGCGGTAACAGATACGCAGTATTTT | CASSPGLAVTDTQYF
TRBJ1-5 | TRBD1 | TRBV19 | NA | TGTGCCAGTAGGGACAGGGGCTATCAGCCCCAGCATTTT | CASRDRGYQPQHF
TRBJ2-4 | NA | TRBV7-9 | NA | TGTGCCAGCAGCTTTGCCAACTCCATCAAAAACATTCAGTACTTC | CASSFANSIKNIQYF
TRBJ1-1 | NA | TRBV12-5 | NA | TGTGCTAGTGGTTTGGGGACGACGAACACTGAAGCTTTCTTT | CASGLGTTNTEAFF
TRBJ1-3 | NA | TRBV13 | NA | TGTGCCAGCAGCTTAAGCGGTGCTGGAAACACCATATATTTT | CASSLSGAGNTIYF
TRBJ2-5 | NA | TRBV9 | once | TGTGCCAGCAGCGTAGGTCCTAGTGAGGGGGAGACCCAGTACTTC | CASSVGPSEGETQYF
TRBJ1-1 | NA | TRBV6-5 | once | TGTGCCAGCAGTTCATACGGGGGGGGAGGCACTGAAGCTTTCTTT | CASSSYGGGGTEAFF
TRBJ2-6 | TRBD2 | TRBV7-9 | NA | TGTGCCAGCACTCTAGCGGGAGGTGGGGCCAACGTCCTGACTTTC | CASTLAGGGANVLTF
TRBJ2-1 | TRBD2 | TRBV6-1 | few | TGTGCCAGCAGCCGGACTAGCGACAATGAGCAGTTCTTC | CASSRTSDNEQFF
TRBJ2-3 | NA | TRBV5-1 | NA | TGCGCCAGCAGCTTTAGGGCTACTCGAACAGATACGCAGTATTTT | CASSFRATRTDTQYF
TRBJ2-3 | TRBD2 | TRBV18 | NA | TGTGCCAGCTCACCACCCACTGCGGGAGGGAGAACAGATACGCAGTATTTT | CASSPPTAGGRTDTQYF
TRBJ2-2 | TRBD1 | TRBV11-2 | NA | TGTGCCAGCAGCTTGGGGACAGTCAACACCGGGGAGCTGTTTTTT | CASSLGTVNTGELFF
TRBJ2-7 | NA | TRBV28 | once | TGTGCCAGCGTGCCGGGGGCAGCGGGTATGTACGAGCAGTACTTC | CASVPGAAGMYEQYF
TRBJ2-7 | TRBD2 | TRBV4-3 | NA | TGCGCCAGCAGCCAAGATTTGGGACTAGCAGGGGGCGAGCAGTACTTC | CASSQDLGLAGGEQYF
TRBJ1-3 | NA | TRBV5-1 | NA | TGCGCCAGCAGCTTGGGCAGCTCTGGAAACACCATATATTTT | CASSLGSSGNTIYF
TRBJ2-3 | TRBD2 | TRBV7-2 | once | TGTGCCAGCAGCCCAACTAGCGGGAGTACAGATACGCAGTATTTT | CASSPTSGSTDTQYF
TRBJ1-3 | NA | TRBV9 | once | TGTGCCAGCAGCGTAAATCTCGGGGCAGGGGTATCTGGAAACACCATATATTTT | CASSVNLGAGVSGNTIYF
TRBJ2-7 | TRBD2 | TRBV10-3 | NA | TGTGCCATCGGTGCGGGGGGCCTGATCTCCTACGAGCAGTACTTC | CAIGAGGLISYEQYF
TRBJ2-5 | NA | TRBV6-6 | NA | TGTGCCAGCAGTGGGGACGGAGAGACCCAGTACTTC | CASSGDGETQYF
TRBJ2-1 | TRBD2 | TRBV7-3 | NA | TGTGCCAGCAGCTTAGACCCACCGGTGAGCGGGATGGGGTACAATGAGCAGTTCTTC | CASSLDPPVSGMGYNEQFF
TRBJ2-3 | TRBD1 | TRBV7-9 | NA | TGTGCCAGCAGCTCAACAGGGGGGATAGATACGCAGTATTTT | CASSSTGGIDTQYF
TRBJ2-3 | TRBD1 | TRBV15 | NA | TGTGCCACCAGCAGTTCCCCGGACGACAGGGGCCAAGATACGCAGTATTTT | CATSSSPDDRGQDTQYF
TRBJ1-4 | NA | TRBV19 | NA | TGTGCCAGTAGCGCGTCGGGGGCAGGGCTGTTTTTT | CASSASGAGLFF
TRBJ2-7 | TRBD2 | TRBV5-1 | once | TGCGCCAGCAGCTTACAGGCGGGAGTACGCTACGAGCAGTACTTC | CASSLQAGVRYEQYF
TRBJ1-4 | NA | TRBV2 | NA | TGTGCCAGCAAGCTAAATGAAAAACTGTTTTTT | CASKLNEKLFF